The sequence of this T cell receptor (beta chain) was determined in a study of T cell responses to AZD1222 COVID-19 vaccine (dated by TCRdb to the early 2020s). Broadly, across the study: A total of 230 to 250 trial participants underwent TCR sequencing, of whom 207 received two doses of AZD1222 and about 26 received two doses of the MenACWY control vaccine. Trial participants were enrolled by age into 18-55, 56-69 and 70-plus year subgroups, with roughly 150, 30 and 60 TCR-sequenced participants respectively. Study-wide conclusions, independent of this receptor: After two AZD1222 doses, both the breadth and the depth of spike-specific TCRs were significantly higher than at day 0 and than in MenACWY recipients. The 56-69-year group was small, and its depth increase did not reach significance, likely because of low power. Epitopes outside the regions mutated in the B.1.351 and B.1.1.7 variants were reportedly recognized by nearly half of the unique spike-specific TCRs. Only six or seven AZD1222 recipients were SARS-CoV-2 seropositive at baseline, limiting conclusions about previously exposed vaccinees. The whole spike protein was spanned by vaccine-associated CD4 TCRs, and dominant responses were seen in regions 160-218 and 743-854. Participants were mostly white British and included more females than males, and it was suggested by the authors that clonal diversity may have been underestimated. Because no day 14 peak-response samples were available, the repertoires could be characterized only after the peak T cell response.

The time point label here, explained by the study, means: about 28 days (+/-7) after the second vaccine dose. Because spike-specific TCR depth and breadth did not differ between the two schedules, AZD1222 recipients who got a second dose at roughly 4 weeks were pooled with those who got a second dose at roughly 12 weeks. Vaccinee samples were obtained from the UK trials COV001 and COV002, which included a single-blind randomized controlled phase 2/3 trial of AZD1222 (ChAdOx1 nCoV-19) in healthy adults. For TCRbeta chain sequencing, PBMC samples from trial participants were taken at day 0 and at day 28 after the second dose. The CDR3 regions of human TCRbeta chains were analyzed by immunosequencing. The paper's data handling went like this. TCRs in the repertoires were matched against a reference library of SARS-CoV-2-specific TCRs that had been generated with the MIRA antigen-specificity platform. Breadth meant the fraction of unique TCRs that were SARS-CoV-2-associated, whereas depth meant the fraction of total T cells that were SARS-CoV-2-associated. Using the MIRA data, every spike-specific TCR was mapped to the spike region that the TCR reacted to and assigned to either a CD4 or a CD8 class. Log10-transformed breadth and depth values were compared by one-way ANOVA with Sidak's multiple comparisons tests. The immuneACCESS repertoire file appears here via TCRdb, limited to in-frame rearrangements. These files lack a portion of the clones; in checked studies, under half of the deficit traces to unresolved V genes, and the cause of the others is not known. The V and J calls and clone size were taken over from that table, and D and trimming were inferred from the DNA. Within this sample are 65,000 to 70,000 clones, with roughly 85% of them counted one time only. The ten largest clones capture around a quarter of the sample.

With respect to this clone: What antigen it recognizes has not been identified. Base-call qualities are not available, and no considerably larger clone is one nucleotide away.

From cysteine to phenylalanine, the CDR3 is 13 amino acids long. Only the CDR3 portion is preserved as DNA: 39 bases, with reading frame beginning at the first base. Deletion took 8 bases off V and 7 bases off J, with a span of 15 bases between the germline ends. Taken from the germline V gene, the CDR1 and CDR2 loops are SGHTA and FQGNSA. The sample was peripheral blood, taken 28 days after the second AZD1222 dose. This receptor was obtained from an adult who received the AZD1222 COVID-19 vaccine. The rearranged chain carries TRBV7-2 and TRBJ2-1, with an unclear D gene assignment. The CDR3 loop reads CASYTGSLNEQFF. At the DNA level, the sequence is TGTGCCAGCTATACCGGCTCCTTGAATGAGCAGTTCTTC.